The 5 T cell receptor beta chains below all came from one sample that was sequenced in a study of T-cell reconstitution after alpha-beta-depleted transplantation in children (TCRdb year 2016). The library was made by PCR. The sequencer listed for this sample is Illumina HiSeq 2500. Molecular barcoding was employed in the preparation of TCR libraries, with unique molecular identifiers being used to normalize TCRbeta repertoire quantification. Starting from the raw public reads, TCRdb applied fastp trimming at Q25, assembled clones with MiXCR and retained in-frame beta chains. Rows are combined by CDR3 protein, so each entry shows the most common genes and DNA. The sample includes around 800,000 distinct CDR3 sequences, with about 15% observed a single time. The ten largest make up roughly 5% of the sample. The treatment or condition label, as the study defines it: allogeneic hematopoietic cell transplantation with graft depleted of TCRalphabeta T cells and CD19 B cells.

This specimen was PBMCs, mostly from graft donor cells, taken 360 days after TCRalphabeta/CD19-depleted stem cell transplant. The receptors here all came from a male patient younger than 18 who had a stem cell transplant for acute lymphoblastic leukemia, so the T cells may come from the graft donor.

This clonotype was seen only a few times. This chain uses TRBV5-1 with TRBJ2-4; no reliable D call. Deletions cut 0 bases from V and 0 bases from J, with 10 bases between. The CDR3 sequence is 16 residues long. Germline V gene data show CDR1 as SGHRS and CDR2 as YFSETQ. CDR3 region: CASSLDAYLAKNIQYF. CDR3 sequence (DNA): TGCGCCAGCAGCTTGGATGCTTACCTAGCCAAAAACATTCAGTACTTC.

The CDR3 sequence is CASSPLGWGHEQYF. The CDR3 region has the DNA TGTGCCAGCAGTCCCCTCGGTTGGGGGCACGAGCAGTACTTC. The chain couples TRBV12-3 or TRBV12-4 to TRBJ2-7, with D possibly matching TRBD1 (6 bases). V lost 5 bases and J 5 bases, leaving 16 bases between the germline ends. The length of the CDR3 is 14 residues.

V gene TRBV5-1 combines with J gene TRBJ2-5; a possible D gene is TRBD2 (6 bases). Per germline, CDR1 SGHRS and CDR2 YFSETQ. With 4 bases removed from V and 3 bases from J, the gap between germline ends came to 13 bases. The length of the CDR3 is 14 residues. The CDR3 region has the DNA TGCGCCAGCAGCCCTGGGAGGCAAAAAGAGACCCAGTACTTC. Translated, it gives CASSPGRQKETQYF.

CDR3 region: CSARQGLAGGPSSYNEQFF. DNA of the CDR3: TGCAGTGCTAGACAGGGCCTAGCGGGAGGGCCGAGCTCCTACAATGAGCAGTTCTTC. V gene TRBV20-1 combines with J gene TRBJ2-1; 12 bases match TRBD2. This CDR3 spans 19 amino acids. Trimming cost V 2 bases and J 0 bases; bases outside gene matches: 11. The germline CDR1 and CDR2 sequences are DFQATT and SNEGSKA (reference sequence).

The genes are TRBV3-1 and TRBJ2-2, with D uncertain. V was trimmed by 4 bases and J by 6 bases, leaving 12 bases between them. Germline CDR1 and CDR2: LGHDT and YNNKEL (reference sequence). The CDR3 is 14 amino acids. For the CDR3, the DNA is TGTGCCAGCAGCCCACCTTCGCCCGCCGGGGAGCTGTTTTTT. This encodes CASSPPSPAGELFF.